The sequence of this TCR beta chain was determined in a study of cytomegalovirus exposure and HLA in healthy donors. CDR1 is MNHEY, CDR2 SMNVEV, per germline (reference sequence). V lost 6 bases to trimming and J lost 2 bases, with 11 bases between them. The CDR3 is 13 residues long. The PCR was carried out with 60 Vbeta primers and 13 Jbeta primers. Per the authors' pipeline: Counted up in a later analysis, unique TCR beta chains came to about 80 million, with around 12 million shared. Produced via immunoSEQ multiplex PCR; TCRdb's table is partial and in-frame only. D and trimming were read from the DNA, whereas the V and J calls and clone size are those reported in that table. The table for this sample gives about 96,000 clones.

This chain connects TRBV27 to TRBJ2-7; tentative D call: TRBD1 (5 bases). Input material: PBMCs. The TCR was taken from a woman aged 25 to 39 in good health and CMV-seronegative. The DNA of the CDR3 is TGTGCCAGCAGCCCGTTCAGGGCCTACGAGCAGTACTTC. Translated: CASSPFRAYEQYF.